This paragraph covers one T cell receptor beta chain sequence. Its matching antigen is unknown. The CDR3 totals 11 residues. CDR1 and CDR2 from the germline V gene are MDHEN and SYDVKM. The sample is drawn from a study of CXCR3-negative and CXCR3-positive naive CD8 T cells. Study-wide results and caveats: After cryopreservation, CXCR3 expression dropped partially; most assays used fresh PBMCs. Memory, not naive, CXCR3-negative and CXCR3-positive cells differed in TRBV-TRBJ usage. Whereas both naive subsets had comparably high diversity, memory CD8+ cells had much lower diversity.

All TRB cDNA libraries came from 5' RACE performed with UMI labels. Reanalyzing the 5' RACE reads, TCRdb keeps one entry per CDR3 protein, without DNA. Recorded for this sample: about 41,000 distinct CDR3 sequences. This receptor was taken from a human donor in good health. Some clones in this sample may be carry-over from other donors' samples. Sequencing input: memory CD8+ T cells from blood. The chain recombines TRBV28 with TRBJ1-2. CDR3: CASSPDYGYTF.